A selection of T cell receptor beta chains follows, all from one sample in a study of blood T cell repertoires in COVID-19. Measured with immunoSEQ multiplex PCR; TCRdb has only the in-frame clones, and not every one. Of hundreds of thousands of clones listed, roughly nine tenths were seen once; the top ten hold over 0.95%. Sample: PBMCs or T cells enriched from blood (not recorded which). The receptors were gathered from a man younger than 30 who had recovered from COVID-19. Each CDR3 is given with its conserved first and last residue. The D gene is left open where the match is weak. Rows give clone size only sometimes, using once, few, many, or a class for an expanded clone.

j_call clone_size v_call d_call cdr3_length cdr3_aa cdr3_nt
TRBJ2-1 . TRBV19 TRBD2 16 CASKRLNSGTRDEQFF TGTGCCAGTAAACGACTAAACTCCGGGACTAGGGATGAGCAGTTCTTC
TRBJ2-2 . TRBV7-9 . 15 CASSFSAGLVGELFF TGTGCCAGCAGCTTTTCGGCAGGGTTAGTCGGGGAGCTGTTTTTT
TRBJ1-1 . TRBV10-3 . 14 CAISHRETGTEAFF TGTGCCATCAGCCACCGGGAGACGGGCACTGAAGCTTTCTTT
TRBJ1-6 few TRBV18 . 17 CASSPHEPGTNNSPLHF TGTGCCAGCTCACCCCATGAACCGGGAACAAATAATTCACCCCTCCACTTT
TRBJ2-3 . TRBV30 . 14 CAWSVSVPPDTQYF TGTGCCTGGAGTGTATCAGTGCCCCCAGATACGCAGTATTTT
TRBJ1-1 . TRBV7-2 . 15 CASSLTSTENTEAFF TGTGCCAGCAGCTTAACTTCGACAGAGAACACTGAAGCTTTCTTT
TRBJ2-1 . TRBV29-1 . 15 CSVESELDKYNEQFF TGCAGCGTTGAATCGGAACTAGATAAATACAATGAGCAGTTCTTC
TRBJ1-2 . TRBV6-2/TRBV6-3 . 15 CASSYEDGLRYGYTF TGTGCCAGCAGTTACGAAGATGGGCTTCGCTATGGCTACACCTTC
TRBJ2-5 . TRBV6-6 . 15 CASSYTSLSVGTQYF TGTGCCAGCAGCTATACTAGCCTCTCTGTGGGGACCCAGTACTTC
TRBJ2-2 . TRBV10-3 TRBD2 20 CAISGQREGPHGIKTGELFF TGTGCCATCAGTGGTCAGCGGGAGGGCCCTCACGGGATTAAAACCGGGGAGCTGTTTTTT
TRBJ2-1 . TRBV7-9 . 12 CASSLEAGRSFF TGTGCCAGCAGCTTAGAGGCAGGGAGGTCGTTCTTC
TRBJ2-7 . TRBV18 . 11 CASSPNYEQYF TGTGCCAGCTCGCCTAACTACGAGCAGTACTTC
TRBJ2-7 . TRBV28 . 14 CASSPPGQAHEQYF TGTGCCAGCAGCCCTCCCGGCCAGGCCCACGAGCAGTACTTC
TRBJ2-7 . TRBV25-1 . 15 CASSESQGPHHEQYF TGTGCCAGCAGTGAGTCGCAGGGGCCACATCACGAGCAGTACTTC
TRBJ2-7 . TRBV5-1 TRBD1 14 CASRGTGLSYEQYF TGCGCCAGCAGGGGGACAGGCCTCTCCTACGAGCAGTACTTC
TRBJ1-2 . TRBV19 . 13 CASSREVNYGYTF TGTGCCAGTTCTAGGGAGGTTAACTATGGCTACACCTTC
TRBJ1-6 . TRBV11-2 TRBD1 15 CASSLDGTGPSPLHF TGTGCCAGCAGCTTAGATGGGACAGGGCCTTCGCCCCTCCACTTT
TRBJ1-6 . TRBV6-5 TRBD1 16 CASSYSARGYNSPLHF TGTGCCAGCAGTTACTCGGCCAGGGGGTATAATTCACCCCTCCACTTT
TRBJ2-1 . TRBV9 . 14 CASSVGSVNNEQFF TGTGCCAGCAGCGTCGGTAGCGTAAACAATGAGCAGTTCTTC
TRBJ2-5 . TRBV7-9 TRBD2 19 CASSHAATGTSGRQETQYF TGTGCCAGCAGCCATGCCGCGACCGGGACTAGCGGGAGACAGGAGACCCAGTACTTC
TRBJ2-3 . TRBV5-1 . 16 CASSLGADLSTDTQYF TGCGCCAGCAGCTTAGGGGCAGACCTTAGCACAGATACGCAGTATTTT
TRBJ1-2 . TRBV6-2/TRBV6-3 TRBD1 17 CASSSSTFGTGGAGYTF TGTGCCAGCAGTTCCTCGACTTTTGGGACAGGGGGCGCGGGCTACACCTTC
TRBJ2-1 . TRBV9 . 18 CASSVGGASSFGRNEQFF TGTGCCAGCAGCGTAGGCGGGGCTAGCAGTTTTGGTCGCAATGAGCAGTTCTTC
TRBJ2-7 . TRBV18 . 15 CASSPPSGTSYEQYF TGTGCCAGCTCACCACCTTCCGGGACTTCCTACGAGCAGTACTTC
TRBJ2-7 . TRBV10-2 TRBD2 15 CASSEGLAGMGSLYF TGCGCCAGCAGTGAGGGACTAGCGGGAATGGGAAGTTTGTACTTC
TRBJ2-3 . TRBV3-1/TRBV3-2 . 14 CASSQGVAADTQYF TGTGCCAGCAGCCAAGGGGTCGCGGCGGATACGCAGTATTTT
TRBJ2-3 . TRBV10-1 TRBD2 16 CASSDLSRGGTDTQYF TGCGCCAGCAGTGACCTTAGCCGGGGGGGCACAGATACGCAGTATTTT
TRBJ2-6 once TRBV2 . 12 CALLAGANVLTF TGTGCCTTATTAGCTGGGGCCAACGTCCTGACTTTC
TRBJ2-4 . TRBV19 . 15 CASSIPGVGGNIQYF TGTGCCAGTAGTATACCGGGGGTCGGTGGAAACATTCAGTACTTC
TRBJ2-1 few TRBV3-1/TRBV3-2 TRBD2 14 CASSTGLEVNEQFF TGTGCCAGCAGCACGGGACTAGAGGTCAATGAGCAGTTCTTC